This T cell receptor beta chain was found in a study of response to subunit inactivated influenza vaccine. Points from the study as a whole: Each seasonal influenza vaccination recruits few new T cells, the authors suggested.

Germline V gives CDR1 SGHVS, CDR2 FNYEAQ. The CDR3 extends over 13 amino acids. Trimming shortened V by 5 bases and J by 6 bases, and 14 bases separated the two germline ends. Regarding this clonotype: What it binds is unknown.

Each CDR3 protein gets one entry after TCRdb re-called the RT-PCR reads with MiXCR. The sample shows roughly 700,000 distinct CDR3 sequences, 11% to 15% of them seen only once. This chain uses TRBV7-6 with TRBJ2-7, with TRBD1 as a possible D gene (5 bases). Sequencing was performed on PBMCs from blood, taken 14 days before vaccination. This sequence was found in a man aged 50 to 60 who received an inactivated influenza vaccine. The CDR3 region is CASSPDSFSEQYF. In DNA form, the CDR3 reads TGTGCCAGCAGCCCCGACAGTTTTTCCGAGCAGTACTTC.